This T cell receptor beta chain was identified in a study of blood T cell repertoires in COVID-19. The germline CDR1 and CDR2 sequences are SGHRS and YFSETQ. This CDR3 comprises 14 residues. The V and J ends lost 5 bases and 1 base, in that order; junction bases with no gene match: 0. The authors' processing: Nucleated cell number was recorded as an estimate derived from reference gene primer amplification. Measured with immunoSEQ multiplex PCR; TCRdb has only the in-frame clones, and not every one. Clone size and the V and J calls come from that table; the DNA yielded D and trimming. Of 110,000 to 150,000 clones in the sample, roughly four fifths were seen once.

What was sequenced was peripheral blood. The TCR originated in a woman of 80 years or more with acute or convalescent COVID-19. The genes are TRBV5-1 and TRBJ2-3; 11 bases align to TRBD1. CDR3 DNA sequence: TGCGCCAGCAGGGGACAGGGGGGCACAGATACGCAGTATTTT. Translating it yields CASRGQGGTDTQYF.